These T cell receptor beta chains were read from a single sample in a study of shared clonotypes between healthy human individuals. This table comes from immunoSEQ multiplex PCR, and its TCRdb copy is limited to in-frame clones, with some not included. The profile shows roughly 2.1 million clones, approximately 94% of them singletons. Sequencing was performed on naive CD8+ T cells from PBMCs. These receptors came from a man aged 18 to 29 in good health. Some clones in this sample may be carry-over from other donors' samples. Each CDR3 is given with its conserved first and last residue. D genes are given only for firm matches. Only part of the rows carry a size: once, few, many, or a class if the clone is expanded.

V	size	D	J	DNA	CDR3
TRBV27	.	.	TRBJ1-1	TGTGCCAGCAGTTTTCTGGCAGGGGTCGGCACTGAAGCTTTCTTT	CASSFLAGVGTEAFF
TRBV29-1	few	.	TRBJ1-1	TGCAGCGTCCCGGGGGTGAACACTGAAGCTTTCTTT	CSVPGVNTEAFF
TRBV6-5	few	.	TRBJ1-1	TGTGCCAGCAGTTACGGGACGTCGAACACTGAAGCTTTCTTT	CASSYGTSNTEAFF
TRBV13	.	.	TRBJ2-7	TGTGCCAGCAGCGACGACAGTCACTACGAGCAGTACTTC	CASSDDSHYEQYF
TRBV19	.	.	TRBJ2-7	TGTGCCAGTAGTATATGGCTAGCGCCGGCCTACGAGCAGTACTTC	CASSIWLAPAYEQYF
TRBV4-1	.	.	TRBJ2-2	TGCGCCAGCAGCCAACAGGGGTCCGGGGAGCTGTTTTTT	CASSQQGSGELFF
TRBV27	.	TRBD1	TRBJ2-2	TGTGCCAGCAGTTTGGGCCAGGGGGCCGCCGGGGAGCTGTTTTTT	CASSLGQGAAGELFF
TRBV7-9	.	.	TRBJ2-3	TGTGCCAGCAGCCCTAACAGGGTTCGTGGCGCGCAGTATTTT	CASSPNRVRGAQYF
TRBV19	.	.	TRBJ2-7	TGTGCCAGTAGTATCCCAGGGTCCTACGAGCAGTACTTC	CASSIPGSYEQYF
TRBV27	.	.	TRBJ1-1	TGTGCCAGCAGTTTCAGGGGCGTCACTGAAGCTTTCTTT	CASSFRGVTEAFF
TRBV2	.	.	TRBJ2-1	TGTGCCAGCAGCGAGCAGGGACCTCTCTACAATGAGCAGTTCTTC	CASSEQGPLYNEQFF
TRBV4-1	.	.	TRBJ2-7	TGCGCCAGCAGCCAAGAAAGGGTGGGCGAGCAGTACTTC	CASSQERVGEQYF
TRBV5-1	.	.	TRBJ1-2	TGCGCCAGCAGCGTTGCGACAGCTAACTATGGCTACACCTTC	CASSVATANYGYTF
TRBV27	.	.	TRBJ2-5	TGTGCCAGCAGTCATCAAGAGACCCAGTACTTC	CASSHQETQYF
TRBV23-1	.	TRBD1	TRBJ2-7	TGCGCCAGCAGTCATTGGGACAGGGGGCTGTGCGAGCAGTACTTC	CASSHWDRGLCEQYF
TRBV9	.	TRBD1	TRBJ2-7	TGTGCCAGCAGCGCGGGGTGGGACAGCCAGATCTACGAGCAGTACTTC	CASSAGWDSQIYEQYF
TRBV11-2	.	.	TRBJ2-1	TGTGCCAGCAGCTTTCAGGGTCGACTGGAGCAGTTCTTC	CASSFQGRLEQFF
TRBV27	.	.	TRBJ2-1	TGTGCCAGCAGTTTGGGGCTAGCCTACAGTTACAATGAGCAGTTCTTC	CASSLGLAYSYNEQFF
TRBV27	.	.	TRBJ1-1	TGTGCCAGCAGTGGGCGTTCCTACACTGAAGCTTTCTTT	CASSGRSYTEAFF
TRBV27	.	TRBD1	TRBJ1-2	TGTGCCAGCGCTCCGGTCGGACAGGGTGGCTATGGCTACACCTTC	CASAPVGQGGYGYTF